This TCR beta chain is drawn from a study of CD8+ T cells in alopecia areata. Study context: Each of the treated patients was given oral tofacitinib, 5 to 10 mg twice daily, for moderate-to-severe alopecia areata. General observations from the study: Only a single nonresponder existed, so baseline CD8+ expansion links stay unclear. Many of the expanded lesional clones endured in scalp and blood while on tofacitinib. With patients, TCR sharing proved less clear than in mice, a difference possibly related to HLA.

J was trimmed by 13 bases and V by 1 base; bases with no gene match: 9. Looked up from germline, CDR1 is MNHEY and CDR2 is SMNVEV (reference sequence). This CDR3 has 15 amino acids. As regards this clone: What it binds is not known.

Treatment here: oral pan-JAK inhibitor, 5-10 mg twice daily. RNA extraction was followed by reverse transcription into cDNA, which acted as the sequencing template. The protocol was immunoSEQ multiplex PCR, while the TCRdb copy is restricted to in-frame clones and leaves out a portion. Of fewer than 100,000 clones detected, about three quarters appear once; the ten largest clones hold 17%. The rearrangement uses TRBV27 and TRBJ1-6; 8 nucleotides line up with TRBD1. The sample here was CD8+ T cells sorted from blood, taken at roughly week 45, from a patient treated with tofacitinib. This TCR was recovered from a human donor with alopecia areata. The CDR3 is CASSLYGTGLLPLHF. The CDR3 nucleotides are TGTGCCAGCAGTTTATATGGGACAGGTCTTCTGCCCCTCCACTTT.